The rows below give T cell receptor beta chains drawn from one sample of a study of blood T cell repertoires in COVID-19. Assay used: immunoSEQ multiplex PCR; TCRdb lists only in-frame clones, some missing. Of over 85,000 clones in the sample, around nine tenths were seen once. Source material: peripheral blood. These receptors all come from a woman aged 50 to 60 with acute or convalescent COVID-19. The CDR3 runs from the conserved cysteine through the conserved F or W. The order of the fields is CDR3 length, D gene, J gene, clone size, V gene, CDR3 protein, CDR3 DNA. A D gene is named only where the DNA matches it firmly. Size is omitted from some rows. Given values are once, few, many or a class for expanded clones.

17,TRBD1,TRBJ2-6,.,TRBV5-5,CASSRDRGTSGANVLTF,TGTGCCAGCAGCCGGGACAGGGGAACCTCTGGGGCCAACGTCCTGACTTTC
15,TRBD1,TRBJ2-5,many,TRBV6-5,CASRRGGQLQETQYF,TGTGCCAGCAGGAGAGGGGGACAGTTGCAAGAGACCCAGTACTTC
16,.,TRBJ2-4,.,TRBV11-2,CASSPPNSLSKNIQYF,TGTGCCAGCAGCCCTCCGAACTCCCTGTCCAAAAACATTCAGTACTTC
14,.,TRBJ2-3,.,TRBV2,CASTGGTSTDTQYF,TGTGCCAGCACGGGCGGGACTAGCACAGATACGCAGTATTTT
18,TRBD1,TRBJ2-1,.,TRBV10-3,CAISESTIGTGGSNEQFF,TGTGCCATCAGTGAGAGCACAATTGGGACAGGGGGCTCCAATGAGCAGTTCTTC
19,TRBD1,TRBJ2-6,.,TRBV10-3,CAISARPGQGISGANVLTF,TGTGCCATCAGTGCACGCCCGGGACAGGGCATATCAGGGGCCAACGTCCTGACTTTC
15,.,TRBJ1-4,.,TRBV9,CASSVGGATNEKLFF,TGTGCCAGCAGTGTAGGAGGAGCAACTAATGAAAAACTGTTTTTT
16,.,TRBJ1-2,.,TRBV19,CASSIGWRSGVNGYTF,TGTGCCAGTAGTATAGGTTGGAGGTCAGGGGTCAATGGCTACACCTTC
16,TRBD1,TRBJ2-7,.,TRBV28,CASSLAGTGGFHEQYF,TGTGCCAGCAGTTTGGCTGGGACAGGGGGCTTCCACGAGCAGTACTTC
18,TRBD2,TRBJ2-5,.,TRBV7-2,CASSLGIRSGGREETQYF,TGTGCCAGCAGCTTAGGAATTCGGTCCGGCGGGAGGGAAGAGACCCAGTACTTC
16,TRBD1,TRBJ2-6,.,TRBV19,CASGSQGASGANVLTF,TGTGCCAGTGGGAGCCAGGGGGCGTCTGGGGCCAACGTCCTGACTTTC
14,TRBD1,TRBJ2-7,.,TRBV2,CASDGTAVSYEQYF,TGTGCCAGCGATGGGACAGCCGTCTCCTACGAGCAGTACTTC
16,.,TRBJ2-5,.,TRBV3-1/TRBV3-2,CASSQGAGVAAETQYF,TGTGCCAGCAGCCAAGGGGCAGGGGTGGCTGCAGAGACCCAGTACTTC
13,.,TRBJ2-1,.,TRBV11-1,CASSQGSYNEQFF,TGTGCCAGCAGCCAGGGCTCTTACAATGAGCAGTTCTTC
14,TRBD2,TRBJ2-6,.,TRBV18,CASSQSGRAGVLTF,TGTGCCAGCTCACAAAGCGGGAGGGCCGGCGTCCTGACTTTC
13,TRBD1,TRBJ2-7,.,TRBV6-5,CASRGQGSGEQYF,TGTGCCAGCAGGGGACAGGGGTCAGGGGAGCAGTACTTC
13,.,TRBJ1-5,.,TRBV18,CASSPGRDQPQHF,TGTGCCAGCTCACCAGGGCGGGATCAGCCCCAGCATTTT
18,TRBD2,TRBJ2-7,.,TRBV15,CATSRGSSGSTLAYEQYF,TGTGCCACCAGCAGGGGGTCTAGCGGGAGTACCCTAGCCTACGAGCAGTACTTC
15,TRBD1,TRBJ2-7,few,TRBV19,CASSIGPDRGYEQYF,TGTGCCAGTAGTATAGGACCGGACAGGGGTTACGAGCAGTACTTC
16,TRBD2,TRBJ2-1,.,TRBV9,CASSPRGLVANNEQFF,TGTGCCAGCAGCCCCCGGGGACTAGTGGCGAATAATGAGCAGTTCTTC
16,TRBD1,TRBJ1-2,.,TRBV18,CASSEVRQGSNYGYTF,TGTGCCAGCTCAGAAGTAAGACAGGGAAGTAACTATGGCTACACCTTC
13,.,TRBJ2-1,once,TRBV5-1,CASSSSTVREQFF,TGCGCCAGCAGCTCCTCAACAGTAAGAGAGCAGTTCTTC
14,TRBD1,TRBJ2-3,.,TRBV2,CASRTGLSTDTQYF,TGTGCCAGCAGGACAGGGCTGAGCACAGATACGCAGTATTTT
14,.,TRBJ1-1,.,TRBV19,CASTRRDMNTEAFF,TGTGCCAGTACTAGACGGGACATGAACACTGAAGCTTTCTTT
13,TRBD2,TRBJ2-7,.,TRBV11-2,CASSDGTSYEQYF,TGTGCCAGCAGCGACGGGACTAGCTACGAGCAGTACTTC
14,.,TRBJ2-7,.,TRBV27,CASSPDRGWREQYF,TGTGCCAGCTCCCCGGACCGGGGGTGGCGGGAGCAGTACTTC
14,.,TRBJ2-1,.,TRBV28,CASSKGGAIGEQFF,TGTGCCAGCTCAAAGGGGGGGGCCATTGGTGAGCAGTTCTTC
15,.,TRBJ2-2,.,TRBV6-2/TRBV6-3,CASSWGVLNTGELFF,TGTGCCAGCAGTTGGGGAGTCCTGAACACCGGGGAGCTGTTTTTT
15,.,TRBJ1-6,.,TRBV21-1,CASSGRWGHGSPLHF,.
17,.,TRBJ1-5,.,TRBV21-1,CASSKDRGLISNQPQHF,TGTGCCAGCAGCAAAGACCGGGGACTAATTAGCAATCAGCCCCAGCATTTT
16,TRBD2,TRBJ2-5,.,TRBV5-1,CASSPRGAGAGETQYF,TGCGCCAGCAGCCCACGGGGAGCGGGAGCAGGGGAGACCCAGTACTTC
13,TRBD2,TRBJ2-3,.,TRBV6-5,CASNRGSADTQYF,TGTGCCAGCAATCGCGGGAGCGCAGATACGCAGTATTTT
15,.,TRBJ2-1,.,TRBV7-2,CASSRLGSEGNEQFF,TGTGCCAGCAGTCGACTCGGGAGCGAAGGCAATGAGCAGTTCTTC
14,.,TRBJ2-1,.,TRBV27,CASRLTTVSGEQFF,TGTGCCAGCAGACTCACTACTGTTAGTGGTGAGCAGTTCTTC
13,.,TRBJ1-5,.,TRBV30,CAWSPARDQPQHF,TGTGCCTGGAGTCCGGCCAGGGATCAGCCCCAGCATTTT
15,.,TRBJ2-2,.,TRBV18,CASSPLKANTGELFF,TGTGCCAGCTCACCACTGAAAGCCAACACCGGGGAGCTGTTTTTT
16,.,TRBJ1-1,once,TRBV19,CASSIGTPVGYTEAFF,TGTGCCAGTAGTATAGGGACACCGGTTGGATACACTGAAGCTTTCTTT
16,TRBD1,TRBJ1-6,few,TRBV6-5,CASSYSHRGHNSPLHF,TGTGCCAGCAGTTACTCCCACAGGGGGCATAATTCACCCCTCCACTTT
16,.,TRBJ2-7,.,TRBV18,CASSPQDNRGPYEQYF,TGTGCCAGCTCACCCCAGGACAACCGTGGGCCCTACGAGCAGTACTTC
15,TRBD2,TRBJ2-5,once,TRBV7-9,CASSLAAGGRETQYF,TGTGCCAGCAGCTTAGCCGCGGGAGGGCGGGAGACCCAGTACTTC
15,TRBD2,TRBJ2-7,.,TRBV19,CASSIAIAGVYEQYF,TGTGCCAGTAGTATAGCGATAGCGGGAGTATACGAGCAGTACTTC
16,TRBD1,TRBJ2-5,.,TRBV4-1,CASSPAGGEGIETQYF,TGCGCCAGCAGCCCCGCAGGGGGCGAGGGAATAGAGACCCAGTACTTC
15,TRBD1,TRBJ1-5,.,TRBV28,CASSSGQGNNQPQHF,TGTGCCAGCAGCTCTGGACAGGGAAACAATCAGCCCCAGCATTTT
15,.,TRBJ1-6,once,TRBV7-2,CASSLVGGLDSPLHF,TGTGCCAGCAGCTTAGTCGGGGGGCTAGATTCACCCCTCCACTTT
15,TRBD2,TRBJ2-1,.,TRBV6-5,CASSYRAGYYNEQFF,TGTGCCAGCAGTTATAGAGCGGGATATTACAATGAGCAGTTCTTC
13,.,TRBJ2-2,.,TRBV2,CASSLLGTGELFF,TGTGCCAGCAGTCTTCTAGGTACCGGGGAGCTGTTTTTT
16,.,TRBJ1-3,.,TRBV7-9,CASSPWGGLSGNTIYF,TGTGCCAGCAGCCCTTGGGGAGGACTCTCTGGAAACACCATATATTTT
15,TRBD2,TRBJ2-7,few,TRBV18,CASSQTSGSRYEQYF,TGTGCCAGCTCACAAACTAGCGGGAGTAGGTACGAGCAGTACTTC
17,TRBD1,TRBJ1-2,.,TRBV4-1,CASSQDFPPRTGDGYTF,TGCGCCAGCAGCCAAGATTTCCCCCCCCGGACAGGGGACGGCTACACCTTC
14,TRBD2,TRBJ2-3,.,TRBV2,CASSSGSRTDTQYF,TGTGCCAGCAGTAGCGGGAGTAGAACAGATACGCAGTATTTT
15,TRBD2,TRBJ2-1,.,TRBV6-5,CASSYSGGRANEQFF,TGTGCCAGCAGTTACTCGGGCGGGAGGGCCAATGAGCAGTTCTTC
14,.,TRBJ2-2,.,TRBV11-1,CASSLGGNTGELFF,TGTGCCAGCAGCTTGGGAGGGAACACCGGGGAGCTGTTTTTT
13,.,TRBJ2-7,.,TRBV2,CASSEQRSYEQYF,TGTGCCAGCAGCGAACAGCGCTCCTACGAGCAGTACTTC
15,.,TRBJ2-7,.,TRBV7-7,CASSLGRGGSYEQYF,TGTGCCAGCAGCTTAGGTAGAGGGGGCTCCTACGAGCAGTACTTC
19,.,TRBJ1-4,.,TRBV2,CASSQRGAQSFTTNEKLFF,TGTGCCAGCTCGCAACGGGGTGCCCAGTCTTTCACAACTAATGAAAAACTGTTTTTT
14,TRBD1,TRBJ2-1,.,TRBV5-1,CASGTGVYMNEQFF,TGCGCCAGCGGGACAGGGGTGTATATGAATGAGCAGTTCTTC
16,.,TRBJ2-1,.,TRBV15,CATSGLKGLADNEQFF,TGTGCCACCAGCGGGTTAAAGGGGTTAGCAGACAATGAGCAGTTCTTC
15,.,TRBJ1-1,once,TRBV11-2,CASSSPAGGGTEAFF,TGTGCCAGCAGCTCCCCCGCGGGGGGGGGCACTGAAGCTTTCTTT
15,TRBD1,TRBJ1-4,.,TRBV28,CASRFWRTGDEKLFF,TGTGCCAGCAGATTTTGGCGGACAGGGGATGAAAAACTGTTTTTT
14,TRBD1,TRBJ1-4,once,TRBV6-1,CASSEQGVNEKLFF,TGTGCCAGCAGTGAACAGGGGGTAAATGAAAAACTGTTTTTT